This T cell receptor beta chain was recorded in a study of blood T cell repertoires in COVID-19. Trimming left V 6 bases short and J 4 bases short, with 10 bases between. Per the germline V gene, CDR1 is MDHEN and CDR2 is SYDVKM. The CDR3 is made up of 13 amino acids. Profiled with immunoSEQ multiplex PCR; TCRdb holds only in-frame clones, not every one. The sample includes about 160,000 clones, roughly 84% seen only once; the top ten take roughly 9.2%. The V call is TRBV28, the J call TRBJ1-5, with D maybe TRBD1 (6 bases). This sequence was found in an elderly woman with active or convalescent COVID-19. The sequenced sample was peripheral blood. The CDR3 sequence is CASSRDTNQPQHF. The CDR3 DNA reads TGTGCCAGCAGCCGGGACACTAATCAGCCCCAGCATTTT.